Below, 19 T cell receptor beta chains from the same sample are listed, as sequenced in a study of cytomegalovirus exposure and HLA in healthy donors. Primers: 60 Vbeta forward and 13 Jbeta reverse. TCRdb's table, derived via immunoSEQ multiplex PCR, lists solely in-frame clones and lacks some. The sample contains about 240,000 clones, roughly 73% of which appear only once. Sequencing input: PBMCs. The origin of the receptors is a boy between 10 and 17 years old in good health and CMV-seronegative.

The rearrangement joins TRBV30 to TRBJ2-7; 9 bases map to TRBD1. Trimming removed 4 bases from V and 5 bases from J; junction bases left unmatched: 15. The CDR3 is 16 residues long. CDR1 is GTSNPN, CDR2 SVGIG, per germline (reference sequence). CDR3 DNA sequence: TGTGCCTGGAAAAATGCGGTGGGACAGGGAACCCACGAGCAGTACTTC. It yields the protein CAWKNAVGQGTHEQYF.

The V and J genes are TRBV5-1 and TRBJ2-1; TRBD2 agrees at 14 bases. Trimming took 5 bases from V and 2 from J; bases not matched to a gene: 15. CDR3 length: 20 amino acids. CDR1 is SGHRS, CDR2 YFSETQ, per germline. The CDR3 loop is CASSWKDATSGGGTYNEQFF. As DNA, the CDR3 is TGCGCCAGCAGTTGGAAAGACGCGACTAGCGGGGGGGGGACCTACAATGAGCAGTTCTTC.

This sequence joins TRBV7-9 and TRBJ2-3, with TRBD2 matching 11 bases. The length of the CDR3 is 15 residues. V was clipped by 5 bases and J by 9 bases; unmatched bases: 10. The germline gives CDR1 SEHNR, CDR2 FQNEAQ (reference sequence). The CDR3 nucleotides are TGTGCCAGCAGCCACCTCGGGCTAGCGGGAGGAACGCAGTATTTT. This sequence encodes CASSHLGLAGGTQYF.

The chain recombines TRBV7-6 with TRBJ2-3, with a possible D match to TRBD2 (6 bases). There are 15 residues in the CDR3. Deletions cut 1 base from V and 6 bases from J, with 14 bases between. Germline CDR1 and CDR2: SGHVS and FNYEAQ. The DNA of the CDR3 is TGTGCCAGCAGCTTAGTTCATGGTAGCGGTGATACGCAGTATTTT. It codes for CASSLVHGSGDTQYF.

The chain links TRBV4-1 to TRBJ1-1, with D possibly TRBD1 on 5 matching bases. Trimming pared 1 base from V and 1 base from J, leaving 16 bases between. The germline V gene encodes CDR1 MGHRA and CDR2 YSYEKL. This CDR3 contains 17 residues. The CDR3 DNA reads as TGCGCCAGCAGCCAAGTCGAAGGGGCAGATCGGAACACTGAAGCTTTCTTT. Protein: CASSQVEGADRNTEAFF.

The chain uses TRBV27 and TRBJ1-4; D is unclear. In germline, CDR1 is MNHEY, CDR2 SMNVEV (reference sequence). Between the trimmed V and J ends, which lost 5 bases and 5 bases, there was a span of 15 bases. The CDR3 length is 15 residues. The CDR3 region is CASSTFPGGNEKLFF. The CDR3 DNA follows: TGTGCCAGCAGTACCTTCCCGGGAGGGAATGAAAAACTGTTTTTT. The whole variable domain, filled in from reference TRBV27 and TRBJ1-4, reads EAQVTQNPRYLITVTGKKLTVTCSQNMNHEYMSWYRQDPGLGLRQIYYSMNVEVTDKGDVPEGYKVSRKEKRNFPLILESPSPNQTSLYFCASSTFPGGNEKLFFGSGTQLSVL.

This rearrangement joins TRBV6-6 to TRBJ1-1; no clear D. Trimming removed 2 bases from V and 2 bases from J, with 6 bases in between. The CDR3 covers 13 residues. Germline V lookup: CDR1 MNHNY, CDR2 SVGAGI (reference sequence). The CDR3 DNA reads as TGTGCCAGCAGTTACGGGCCTAACACTGAAGCTTTCTTT. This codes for CASSYGPNTEAFF.

CDR3 DNA sequence: TGTGCCAGTAGTACCGGACTGCAGATCTACGAGCAGTACTTC. Translation: CASSTGLQIYEQYF. V and J are TRBV19 and TRBJ2-7; tentative D call: TRBD2 (5 bases). With 4 bases removed from V and 3 bases from J, the gap between germline ends came to 13 bases. Germline CDR1 reads LNHDA; CDR2 reads SQIVND (reference sequence). CDR3 length: 14 amino acids.

For the CDR3, the DNA is TGTGCCAGCAGCTCGGTTAGACAGGGGAACACTGAAGCTTTCTTT. Its translation: CASSSVRQGNTEAFF. The chain links TRBV5-4 to TRBJ1-1; 7 nucleotides line up with TRBD1. CDR3 size: 15 residues. Germline V gene data show CDR1 as SGHNT and CDR2 as YYREEE (reference sequence). V lost 3 bases and J lost 1; bases outside the gene matches: 6. The full variable domain, rest sourced from reference TRBV5-4 and TRBJ1-1, is ETGVTQSPTHLIKTRGQQVTLRCSSQSGHNTVSWYQQALGQGPQFIFQYYREEENGRGNFPPRFSGLQFPNYSSELNVNALELDDSALYLCASSSVRQGNTEAFFGQGTRLTVV.

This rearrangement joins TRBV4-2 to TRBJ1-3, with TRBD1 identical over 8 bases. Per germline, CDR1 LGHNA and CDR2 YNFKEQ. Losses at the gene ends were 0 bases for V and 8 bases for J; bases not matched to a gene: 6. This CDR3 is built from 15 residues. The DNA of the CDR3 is TGTGCCAGCAGCCAAGATAGGCTACAGGGGGACACCATATATTTT. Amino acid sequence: CASSQDRLQGDTIYF.

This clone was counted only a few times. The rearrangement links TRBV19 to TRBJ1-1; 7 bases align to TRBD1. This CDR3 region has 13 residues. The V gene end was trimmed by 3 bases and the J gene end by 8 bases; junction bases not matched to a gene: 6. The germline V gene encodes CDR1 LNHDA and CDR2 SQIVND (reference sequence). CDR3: CASSMTRGREAFF. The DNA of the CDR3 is TGTGCCAGTAGTATGACGAGGGGGCGCGAAGCTTTCTTT.

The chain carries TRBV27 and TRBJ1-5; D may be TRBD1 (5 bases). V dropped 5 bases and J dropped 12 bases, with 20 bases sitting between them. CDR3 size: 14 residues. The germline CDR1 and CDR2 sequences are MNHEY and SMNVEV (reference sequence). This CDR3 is CASSPTVFEANQHF. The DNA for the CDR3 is TGTGCCAGCAGTCCGACAGTTTTCGAGGCAAACCAGCATTTT.

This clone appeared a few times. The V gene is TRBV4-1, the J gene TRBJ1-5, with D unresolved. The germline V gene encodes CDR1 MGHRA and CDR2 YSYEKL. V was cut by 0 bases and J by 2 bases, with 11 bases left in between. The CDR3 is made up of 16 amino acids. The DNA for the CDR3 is TGCGCCAGCAGCCAAGATGGCGGGCTTGGCAATCAGCCCCAGCATTTT. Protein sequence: CASSQDGGLGNQPQHF.

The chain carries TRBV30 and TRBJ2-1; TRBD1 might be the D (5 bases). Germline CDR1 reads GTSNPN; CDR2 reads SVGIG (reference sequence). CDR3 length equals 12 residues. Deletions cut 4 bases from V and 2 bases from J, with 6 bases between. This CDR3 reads CAWTQAYNEQFF. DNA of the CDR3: TGTGCCTGGACACAGGCCTACAATGAGCAGTTCTTC.

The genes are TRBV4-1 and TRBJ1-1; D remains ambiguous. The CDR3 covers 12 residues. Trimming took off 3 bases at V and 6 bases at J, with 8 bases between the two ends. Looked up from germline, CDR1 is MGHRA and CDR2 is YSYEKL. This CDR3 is CASSQNEAEAFF. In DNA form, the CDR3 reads TGCGCCAGCAGCCAGAATGAGGCTGAAGCTTTCTTT.

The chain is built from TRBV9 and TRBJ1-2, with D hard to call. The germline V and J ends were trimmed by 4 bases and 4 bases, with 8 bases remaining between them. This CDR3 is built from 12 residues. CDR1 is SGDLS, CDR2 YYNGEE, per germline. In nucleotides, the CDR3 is TGTGCCAGCAGCCCAAGCCCCTATGGCTACACCTTC. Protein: CASSPSPYGYTF.

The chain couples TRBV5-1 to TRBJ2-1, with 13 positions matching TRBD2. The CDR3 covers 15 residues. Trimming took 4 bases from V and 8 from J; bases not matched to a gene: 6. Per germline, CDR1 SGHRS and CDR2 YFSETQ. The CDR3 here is CASSRTSGGADEQFF. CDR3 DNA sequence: TGCGCCAGCAGCAGAACTAGCGGGGGGGCCGATGAGCAGTTCTTC.

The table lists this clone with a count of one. The CDR3 region is CASSEEGANYGYTF. The CDR3 nucleotides read TGTGCCAGCAGTGAAGAGGGGGCGAACTATGGCTACACCTTC. The chain combines TRBV2 with TRBJ1-2; 7 nucleotides match TRBD1. This CDR3 contains 14 residues. With V trimmed by 1 base and J by 2 bases, 1 base remained unmatched. Per germline, CDR1 SNHLY and CDR2 FYNNEI.

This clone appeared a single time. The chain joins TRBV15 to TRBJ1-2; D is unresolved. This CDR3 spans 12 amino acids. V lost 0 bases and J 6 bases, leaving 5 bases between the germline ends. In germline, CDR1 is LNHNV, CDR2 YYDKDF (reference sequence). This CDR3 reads CATSRDTNGYTF. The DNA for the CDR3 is TGTGCCACCAGCAGAGATACAAATGGCTACACCTTC.